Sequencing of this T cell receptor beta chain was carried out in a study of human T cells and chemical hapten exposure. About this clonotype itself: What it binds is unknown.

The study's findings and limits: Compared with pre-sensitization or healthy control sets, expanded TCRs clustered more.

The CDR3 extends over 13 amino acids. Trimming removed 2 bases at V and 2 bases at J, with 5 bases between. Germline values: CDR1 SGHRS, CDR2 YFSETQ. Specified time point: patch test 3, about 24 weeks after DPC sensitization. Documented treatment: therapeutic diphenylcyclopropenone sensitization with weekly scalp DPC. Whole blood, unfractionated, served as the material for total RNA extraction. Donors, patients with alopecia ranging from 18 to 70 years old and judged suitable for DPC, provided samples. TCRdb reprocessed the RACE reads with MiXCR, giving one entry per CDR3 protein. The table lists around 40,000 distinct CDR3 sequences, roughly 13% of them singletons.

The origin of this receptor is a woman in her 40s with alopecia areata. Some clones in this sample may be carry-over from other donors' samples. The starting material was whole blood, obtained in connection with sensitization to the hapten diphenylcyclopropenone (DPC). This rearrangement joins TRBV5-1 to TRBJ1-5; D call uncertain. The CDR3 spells CASSFGGNQPQHF. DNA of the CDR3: TGCGCCAGCAGCTTCGGAGGCAATCAGCCCCAGCATTTT.